The entry below gives a single T cell receptor beta chain sequence along with its context. Its antigen is unknown. The data belong to a study of cytomegalovirus exposure and HLA in healthy donors. Clones were read by immunoSEQ multiplex PCR, and TCRdb kept only the in-frame ones, dropping some. The data hold more than 300,000 clones, with roughly 88% observed a single time. General study findings and limits: The study designated roughly 150 TCR beta chains cytomegalovirus-associated.

CDR3 length equals 12 residues. Trimming took 4 bases from V and 7 from J, leaving 11 bases between them. The V gene's germline CDR1 is MGHRA and CDR2 YSYEKL. The chain is built from TRBV4-1 and TRBJ2-7, with D perhaps TRBD2 (5 bases). The sample comprised PBMCs. This clonotype originated in a woman in her late teens or twenties in good health and CMV-seronegative. The CDR3 sequence is CASSRPSGEQYF. The CDR3 nucleotides read TGCGCCAGCAGCCGCCCCAGCGGAGAGCAGTACTTC.